This TCR beta chain was sequenced in a study of shared clonotypes between healthy human individuals. Study details: Per-donor plates numbered three CD4 naive, three CD4 memory, two CD8 naive and one CD8 memory.

V shed 4 bases, J shed 6 bases, and the junction held 9 bases outside the gene matches. CDR3 length: 15 amino acids. CDR1 is SGHKS and CDR2 is YYEKEE in the germline V gene (reference sequence). As regards this clone: Antigen specificity is unknown.

The assay was carried out at the deep level. Here immunoSEQ multiplex PCR was the method, and the copy in TCRdb shows in-frame clones only, minus some. The sample lists over 950,000 clones, approximately 75% occurring once. A split of CD4+ cells into CD45RA+ naive and CD45RA-negative memory subsets was performed. Study observations and caveats: The study found lower generation probabilities in non-shared clonotypes than in those shared by all four donors.

This rearrangement joins TRBV5-5 to TRBJ2-3; 9 nucleotides line up with TRBD2. The source material was memory CD4+ T cells from PBMCs. The sample's subset: CD45RA-negative fraction. The sequence derives from a man between 18 and 29 years old in good health. Some clones in this sample may be carry-over from other donors' samples. DNA of the CDR3: TGTGCCAGCAGCGTGATAGCGGGAGAGTCGGATACGCAGTATTTT. Protein: CASSVIAGESDTQYF. Complete variable domain (other parts from reference TRBV5-5 and TRBJ2-3): DAGVTQSPTHLIKTRGQQVTLRCSPISGHKSVSWYQQVLGQGPQFIFQYYEKEERGRGNFPDRFSARQFPNYSSELNVNALLLGDSALYLCASSVIAGESDTQYFGPGTRLTVL.